This TCR beta chain derives from a study of CXCR3-negative and CXCR3-positive naive CD8 T cells. Study details: The dataset comprises 110 million to 150 million TRB reads in total, with about 1.5 +/- 0.3 million reads per library.

On this clonotype itself: Its antigen is unknown.

The naive CD8+ gate required CD45RO-CCR7+CD27+CD95- phenotype. UMI-labeled TRB cDNA libraries were prepared by 5' RACE. From the 5' RACE reads, TCRdb lists one entry per CDR3 protein and no DNA. The sample spans some 66,000 distinct CDR3 sequences; the ten largest clones claim about 1.5%. Study findings and constraints: Diversity in memory CD8+ cells fell much lower than the comparably high levels seen in both naive subsets. Compared with CXCR3-negative naive cells, CXCR3-positive naive cells showed more hydrophobic TRB CDR3s.

From germline, CDR1 is SQVTM and CDR2 ANQGSEA. The CDR3 is made up of 14 amino acids. This chain links TRBV29-1 with TRBJ2-7; checking the TCRdb D call of TRBD1 is not possible without DNA. Material: naive CXCR3- CD8+ T cells from blood. Specified subset: CD45RO-CCR7+CD27+CD95- naive CD8+ T cells lacking CXCR3 (TNR3-). This sequence originates from a human donor in good health. Some clones in this sample may be carry-over from other donors' samples. This CDR3 reads CSASSTGGSGEQYF.